This is a list of T cell receptor beta chains from one sample in a study of OX40 agonist ivuxolimab in advanced cancers. Some clones are missing from TCRdb's copy, which holds only in-frame ones; the method was immunoSEQ multiplex PCR. Here the sample spans about 64,000 clones, about four fifths being singletons. Sequencing was performed on CD4+ or CD8+ T cells sorted from blood, taken in a trial of the OX40 agonist ivuxolimab. These receptor sequences come from an adult with an advanced solid tumor such as melanoma, head and neck, liver or kidney cancer. Each CDR3 is given with its conserved first and last residue. The D gene is left open where the match is weak. Some rows have no size entry. The others give once, few or many, or a class for an expanded clone.

>.|TRBJ2-3|.|TRBV7-3
TGTGCCAGCAGCCCACGGAATCTCGCGTTGGATACGCAGTATTTT
CASSPRNLALDTQYF
>once|TRBJ1-2|.|TRBV7-3
TGTGCCAGCAGCCGGGGCTACACCTTC
CASSRGYTF
>few|TRBJ2-1|TRBD2|TRBV11-2
TGTGCCAGCAGCTCTCTTACGAGCGGGAGAGGTGAGCAGTTCTTC
CASSSLTSGRGEQFF
>.|TRBJ2-1|TRBD2|TRBV5-4
TGTGCCAGCAGCTACCGACTAGCGGGGATGTCCTACAATGAGCAGTTCTTC
CASSYRLAGMSYNEQFF
>.|TRBJ2-7|.|TRBV11-3
TGTGCCAGCAGCTTCTACATATACGAGCAGTACTTC
CASSFYIYEQYF
>.|TRBJ2-1|.|TRBV4-3
TGCGCCAGCAGCCAAGGGGTAGCCTCCTACAATGAGCAGTTCTTC
CASSQGVASYNEQFF
>.|TRBJ2-1|TRBD2|TRBV7-2
TGTGCCAGCAGCTTAGATGGACTAGCGGGGGGGCGGTTCTTC
CASSLDGLAGGRFF
>.|TRBJ1-4|.|TRBV18
TGTGCCAGCTCACCATTGGGGGCTCAGGCTAATGAAAAACTGTTTTTT
CASSPLGAQANEKLFF
>.|TRBJ1-5|.|TRBV2
TGTGCCAGCAGTGGGAACTGGCCGGGGAACAATCAGCCCCAGCATTTT
CASSGNWPGNNQPQHF
>.|TRBJ2-1|TRBD2|TRBV19
TGTGCCAGTAGTACGGTAGCGGGAGGCTTTGGAATCCACAATGAGCAGTTCTTC
CASSTVAGGFGIHNEQFF
>.|TRBJ1-6|TRBD1|TRBV7-2
TGTGCCAGCAGCCGGACAGGGTCACAATCACCCCTCCACTTT
CASSRTGSQSPLHF
>few|TRBJ2-1|.|TRBV6-5
TGTGCCAGCAGGTCGGACCTAAATGAGCAGTTCTTC
CASRSDLNEQFF
>few|TRBJ2-4|.|TRBV11-2
TGTGCCAGCAGCTTAGAGGGAGAAAACATTCAGTACTTC
CASSLEGENIQYF
>.|TRBJ1-1|.|TRBV5-1
TGCGCCAGCAGCTTGGGTCTGTGGGGCACTGAAGCTTTCTTT
CASSLGLWGTEAFF
>.|TRBJ1-1|.|TRBV19
TGTGCCAGTAGTATAGGGATTTCTAACACTGAAGCTTTCTTT
CASSIGISNTEAFF
>.|TRBJ1-4|.|TRBV7-9
TGTGCCAGCAGCTTCTTAGGGCCCCTACCTAATGAAAAACTGTTTTTT
CASSFLGPLPNEKLFF
>.|TRBJ2-3|.|TRBV18
TGTGCCAGCTCACCCTCGGATACGCAGTATTTT
CASSPSDTQYF
>few|TRBJ1-2|.|TRBV5-4
TGTGCCAGCAGCCCAGGAGAGGCGCGCGGCTACACCTTC
CASSPGEARGYTF
>.|TRBJ2-7|TRBD1|TRBV29-1
TGCAGCGTCACGGGGACAGGGTTAGGCCCACCCTACGAGCAGTACTTC
CSVTGTGLGPPYEQYF
>.|TRBJ2-7|TRBD1|TRBV5-4
TGTGCCAGCAGCCCCGGACAGGGGAGCAAGTACGAGCAGTACTTC
CASSPGQGSKYEQYF
>.|TRBJ1-2|.|TRBV4-2
TGTGCCAGCAGCCCAGGGTGGCGGGGCGGGGGCTATGGCTACACCTTC
CASSPGWRGGGYGYTF
>once|TRBJ2-5|.|TRBV30
TGTGCCTGGGGGGAGCAAGAGACCCAGTACTTC
CAWGEQETQYF
>.|TRBJ2-3|TRBD1|TRBV5-1
TGCGCCAGCAGCTTACCCGGGACAGGGAGCACAGATACGCAGTATTTT
CASSLPGTGSTDTQYF
>.|TRBJ1-1|.|TRBV19
TGTGCCAGCTACGGGGGGAACACTGAAGCTTTCTTT
CASYGGNTEAFF
>few|TRBJ1-5|.|TRBV19
TGTGCCAGTAGTTTTCAGGGATCGGGTCAGCCCCAGCATTTT
CASSFQGSGQPQHF
>.|TRBJ2-7|.|TRBV6-5
TGTGCCAGCAGTTACGAGGGGTACGAGCAGTACTTC
CASSYEGYEQYF
>.|TRBJ2-2|.|TRBV5-1
TGCGCCAGCAGCTTGGACGCCCGGCGGGGGAACACCGGGGAGCTGTTTTTT
CASSLDARRGNTGELFF
>.|TRBJ2-5|TRBD1|TRBV5-4
TGTGCCAGCAGCACGAATCAGGGGGCTGAGGAGACCCAGTACTTC
CASSTNQGAEETQYF
>few|TRBJ2-3|.|TRBV5-1
TGCGCCAGCAGCTTGGAACAGGGAGAAGATACGCAGTATTTT
CASSLEQGEDTQYF
>.|TRBJ2-1|.|TRBV5-1
TGCGCCAGCAGCTCCTTAGCGGAATCCTACAATGAGCAGTTCTTC
CASSSLAESYNEQFF
>once|TRBJ2-1|.|TRBV5-1
TGCGCCAGCAGCCCAGGGAGGGGGGGTCCCTACAATGAGCAGTTCTTC
CASSPGRGGPYNEQFF
>.|TRBJ2-1|.|TRBV4-1
TGCGCCAGCAGCCAAGGAGAGGGAGGCCACATAAATGAGCAGTTCTTC
CASSQGEGGHINEQFF
>.|TRBJ2-7|.|TRBV11-2
TGTGCCAGCAGCTTAGCAGGGATCACCTACGAGCAGTACTTC
CASSLAGITYEQYF
>once|TRBJ1-2|.|TRBV11-2
TGTGCCAGCAGCCCCATACAAGGACAGCCTAACTATGGCTACACCTTC
CASSPIQGQPNYGYTF
>.|TRBJ1-2|.|TRBV14
TGTGCCAGCAGCCAAGTGGAATTGGACTATGGCTACACCTTC
CASSQVELDYGYTF
>.|TRBJ2-3|TRBD2|TRBV9
TGTGCCAGCAGCGGGCTTGGCGGGAGGGCAATAGATACGCAGTATTTT
CASSGLGGRAIDTQYF
>.|TRBJ1-1|TRBD1|TRBV5-1
TGCGCCAGCAGCTCCGGGACAGGGGGCGCAGTAGGAACTGAAGCTTTCTTT
CASSSGTGGAVGTEAFF
>.|TRBJ1-3|.|TRBV30
TGTGCCTGGAGTCCAGGCATCTCTGGAAACACCATATATTTT
CAWSPGISGNTIYF
>.|TRBJ2-5|TRBD2|TRBV14
TGTGCCAGCAGCCAAGTAGGGAAAGTAAAGCGGGAGTACTCCGAGACCCAGTACTTC
CASSQVGKVKREYSETQYF
>once|TRBJ1-1|.|TRBV9
TGTGCCAGCAGCGTAGGCCCGAACACTGAAGCTTTCTTT
CASSVGPNTEAFF
>.|TRBJ1-6|TRBD1|TRBV2
TGTGCCAGCAATTTACGGACAGGTGGTTCACCCCTCCACTTT
CASNLRTGGSPLHF
>.|TRBJ1-2|.|TRBV4-3
TGCGCCAGCAGCCAACTTCCTTCAAGGGATGGCTACACCTTC
CASSQLPSRDGYTF
>once|TRBJ1-2|.|TRBV21-1
TGTGCCAGAAAAATCAGGAGACCTAAGAGGGGTGGCTACACCTTC
CARKIRRPKRGGYTF
>.|TRBJ2-3|TRBD2|TRBV7-9
TGTGCCAGCAGCTTAAGTGGGGGACTAGCGAGCACAGATACGCAGTATTTT
CASSLSGGLASTDTQYF
>.|TRBJ1-2|.|TRBV21-1
TGTGCCAGCAGCAAATGGAAAAGGTATGGCTACACCTTC
CASSKWKRYGYTF
>few|TRBJ1-2|.|TRBV9
TGTGCCAGCAGCGCCCAGTCCTATGGCTACACCTTC
CASSAQSYGYTF
>once|TRBJ2-7|.|TRBV5-6
TGTGCCAGCAGCCCAGGACAGACCTACGAGCAGTACTTC
CASSPGQTYEQYF
>.|TRBJ2-5|TRBD2|TRBV7-2
TGTGCCAGCAGCTTAGGGCCGGGACTAGCGGGACGGGTAAAGACCCAGTACTTC
CASSLGPGLAGRVKTQYF
>.|TRBJ1-3|TRBD1|TRBV5-6
TGTGCCAGCAGCTCTGACAGGGCGAACACCATATATTTT
CASSSDRANTIYF
>.|TRBJ2-7|TRBD2|TRBV2
TGTGCCAGCAGTGAGGCGGGGGAAGAGCAGTACTTC
CASSEAGEEQYF
>.|TRBJ2-1|.|TRBV29-1
TGCAGCGTTGAAATGTTAGGGTTCCATGAGCAGTTCTTC
CSVEMLGFHEQFF
>.|TRBJ2-7|.|TRBV6-1
TGTGCCAGCAGTGAAGCGGGGGGCGGTTATGGGTACGAACAGTACTTC
CASSEAGGGYGYEQYF
>once|TRBJ2-4|.|TRBV5-1
TGCGCCAGCAGCGCCCGAGAATGGGACATTCAGTACTTC
CASSAREWDIQYF
>.|TRBJ2-2|.|TRBV15
TGTGCCACCAGCCCCCGTCCCTTTCCGAACACCGGGGAGCTGTTTTTT
CATSPRPFPNTGELFF